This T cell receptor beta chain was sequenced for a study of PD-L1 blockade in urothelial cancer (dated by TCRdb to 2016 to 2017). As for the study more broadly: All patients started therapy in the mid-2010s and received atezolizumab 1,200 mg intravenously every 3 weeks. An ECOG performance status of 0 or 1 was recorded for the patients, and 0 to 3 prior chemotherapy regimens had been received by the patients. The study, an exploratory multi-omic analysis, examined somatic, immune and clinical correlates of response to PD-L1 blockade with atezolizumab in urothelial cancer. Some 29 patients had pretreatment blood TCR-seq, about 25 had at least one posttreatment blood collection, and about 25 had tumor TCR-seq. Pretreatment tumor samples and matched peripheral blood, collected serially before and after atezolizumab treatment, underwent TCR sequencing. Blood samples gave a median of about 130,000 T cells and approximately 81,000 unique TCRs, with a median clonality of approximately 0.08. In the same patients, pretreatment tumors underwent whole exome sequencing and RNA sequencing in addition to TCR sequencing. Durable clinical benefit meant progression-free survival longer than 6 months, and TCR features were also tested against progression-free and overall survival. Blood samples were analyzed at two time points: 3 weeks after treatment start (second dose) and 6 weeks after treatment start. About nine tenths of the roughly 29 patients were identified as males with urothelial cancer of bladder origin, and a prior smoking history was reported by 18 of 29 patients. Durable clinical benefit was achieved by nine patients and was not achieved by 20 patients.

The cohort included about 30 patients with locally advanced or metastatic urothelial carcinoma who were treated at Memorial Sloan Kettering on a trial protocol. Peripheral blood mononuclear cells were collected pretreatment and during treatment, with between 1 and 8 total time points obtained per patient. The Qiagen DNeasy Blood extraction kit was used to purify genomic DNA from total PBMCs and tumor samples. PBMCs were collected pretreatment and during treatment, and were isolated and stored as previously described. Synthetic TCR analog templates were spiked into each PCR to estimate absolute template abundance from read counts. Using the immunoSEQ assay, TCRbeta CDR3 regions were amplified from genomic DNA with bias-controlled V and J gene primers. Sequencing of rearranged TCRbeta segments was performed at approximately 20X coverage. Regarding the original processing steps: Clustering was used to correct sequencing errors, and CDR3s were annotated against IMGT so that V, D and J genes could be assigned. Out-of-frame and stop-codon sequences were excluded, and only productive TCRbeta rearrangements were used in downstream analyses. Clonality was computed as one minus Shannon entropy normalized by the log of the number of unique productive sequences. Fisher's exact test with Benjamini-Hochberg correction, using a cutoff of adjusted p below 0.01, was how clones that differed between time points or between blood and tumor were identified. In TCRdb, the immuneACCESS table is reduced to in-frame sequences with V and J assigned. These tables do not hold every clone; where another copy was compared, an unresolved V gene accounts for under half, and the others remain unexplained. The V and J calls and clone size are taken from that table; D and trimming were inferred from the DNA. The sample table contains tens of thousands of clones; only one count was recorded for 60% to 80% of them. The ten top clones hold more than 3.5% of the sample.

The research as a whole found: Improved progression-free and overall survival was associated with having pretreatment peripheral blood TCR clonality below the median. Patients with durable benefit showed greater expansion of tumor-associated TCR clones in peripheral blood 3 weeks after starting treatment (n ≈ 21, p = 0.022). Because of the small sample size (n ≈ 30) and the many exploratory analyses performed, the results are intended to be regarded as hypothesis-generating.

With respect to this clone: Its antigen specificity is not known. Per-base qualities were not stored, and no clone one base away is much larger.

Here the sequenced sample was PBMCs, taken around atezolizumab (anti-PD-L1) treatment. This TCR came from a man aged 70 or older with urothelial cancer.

Here is the DNA: TGTGCCAGCAGTAAAGCCGGGACTAGCGGGAGAGGTGGTTGGGAGTTCTTC. Its translation reads: CASSKAGTSGRGGWEFF. The chain joins TRBV28 to TRBJ2-1; TRBD2 aligns with 14 central bases. The germline V and J ends show losses of 5 bases and 14 bases respectively, and no gene match explains 17 bases of the junction. From the cysteine up to the phenylalanine, the CDR3 has a length of 17 residues. Only the CDR3 region is kept as DNA, spanning 51 bases read in frame from base 1. For CDR1 and CDR2, the germline V gene lists MDHEN and SYDVKM. Outside the CDR3, residues come from the reference TRBV28 and TRBJ2-1 proteins, so the full variable domain is: DVKVTQSSRYLVKRTGEKVFLECVQDMDHENMFWYRQDPGLGLRLIYFSYDVKMKEKGDIPEGYSVSREKKERFSLILESASTNQTSMYLCASSKAGTSGRGGWEFFGPGTRLTVL.